A single sample gave rise to the 23 T cell receptor beta chains below, sequenced in a study of CD8 T cells in ankylosing spondylitis listed by TCRdb under 2017. The library was built by means of 5' RACE. Sequenced using an Illumina HiSeq 2500. TCRdb reanalyzed the raw reads on its own, using fastp at Q25 for trimming and MiXCR for clone calling, and kept in-frame beta chains. Rows merge per CDR3 protein into single entries with the most common DNA and genes. Recorded for this sample are 250,000 to 350,000 distinct CDR3 sequences; about 20% of them occurred a single time. The ten largest account for roughly 8% of the sample. Sequenced sample: blood, either unsorted or a sorted T cell fraction (not recorded which). The receptors shown here come from a male donor with ankylosing spondylitis or in good health (not recorded which).

This sequence joins TRBV7-6 and TRBJ2-5; 11 bases agree with TRBD2. Germline V lookup: CDR1 SGHVS, CDR2 FNYEAQ. Trimming took 4 bases from V and 0 from J; bases not matched to a gene: 1. The CDR3 contains 15 residues. The CDR3 protein is CASSSSGGNQETQYF. In DNA, the CDR3 is TGTGCCAGCAGCTCTAGCGGGGGGAACCAAGAGACCCAGTACTTC.

A remark on this clonotype: One end of the junction varies from germline; a read error may be responsible. J is TRBJ2-1 and V is TRBV19; tentative D call: TRBD1 (5 bases). The germline V gene encodes CDR1 LNHDA and CDR2 SQIVND (reference sequence). The CDR3 is made up of 11 amino acids. Written as DNA, the CDR3 is TGTGCCAGCACTCTAGGGGCTGAGCAGGTCTTC. Its translation is CASTLGAEQVF. The full variable domain, rest sourced from reference TRBV19 and TRBJ2-1, is DGGITQSPKYLFRKEGQNVTLSCEQNLNHDAMYWYRQDPGQGLRLIYYSQIVNDFQKGDIAEGYSVSREKKESFPLTVTSAQKNPTAFYLCASTLGAEQVFGPGTRLTVL.

The chain employs TRBV7-9 and TRBJ2-6; TRBD2 is a possible D gene (5 bases). Looked up from germline, CDR1 is SEHNR and CDR2 is FQNEAQ (reference sequence). This CDR3 has 15 amino acids. V was clipped by 3 bases and J by 2 bases, with 8 bases between them. CDR3 DNA sequence: TGTGCCAGCAGCTTGTGGGGAGCTGGGGCCAACGTCCTGACTTTC. Translation gives CASSLWGAGANVLTF.

This clonotype was observed a handful of times. V and J are TRBV7-2 and TRBJ2-3; D assignment may be TRBD1 or TRBD2 (5 bases each). Germline V gives CDR1 SGHTA, CDR2 FQGNSA. Trimming removed 5 bases from V and 4 bases from J, with 19 bases in between. This CDR3 spans 16 amino acids. CDR3 sequence (DNA): TGTGCCAGCAGCCCCGGGACCGCGGGTCGGGCAGATACGCAGTATTTT. Translation: CASSPGTAGRADTQYF.

This clonotype was picked up a small number of times. The chain joins TRBV9 to TRBJ2-1; D not resolved. This CDR3 spans 14 amino acids. Trimming pared 0 bases from V and 6 bases from J, leaving 10 bases between. The germline CDR1 and CDR2 sequences are SGDLS and YYNGEE. CDR3 sequence: CASSVATASNEQFF. In DNA, the CDR3 is TGTGCCAGCAGCGTAGCTACGGCCTCCAATGAGCAGTTCTTC.

This clonotype was picked up many times. This chain uses TRBV20-1 with TRBJ2-3; 7 bases fit TRBD2. This CDR3 has 14 amino acids. The junction had 5 bases not matched to a gene; V was cut back by 1 base and J by 4 bases. Germline loops: CDR1 DFQATT, CDR2 SNEGSKA (reference sequence). CDR3 protein: CSARGAGVSDTQYF. CDR3 bases: TGCAGTGCTAGAGGTGCGGGGGTATCAGATACGCAGTATTTT.

The chain uses TRBV9 and TRBJ2-2, with 8 nucleotides matching TRBD1. V lost 4 bases, J lost 1 base, and 6 bases stayed unmatched. Germline V gene data show CDR1 as SGDLS and CDR2 as YYNGEE. This CDR3 has 16 residues. CDR3 region: CASSSWTGKNTGELFF. CDR3 nucleotide sequence: TGTGCCAGCAGCTCCTGGACAGGGAAGAACACCGGGGAGCTGTTTTTT.

This clonotype turned up a few times. V gene TRBV5-1 combines with J gene TRBJ1-6; TRBD1 aligns across 8 bases. From germline, CDR1 is SGHRS and CDR2 YFSETQ. The ends lost 2 bases at V and 10 bases at J; junction bases unmatched: 11. CDR3 length equals 16 residues. Here the CDR3 DNA reads TGCGCCAGCAGCTTAACCGCGACAGGGGCAAGGTCACCCCTCCACTTT. Protein: CASSLTATGARSPLHF.

The chain links TRBV6-1 to TRBJ2-7; TRBD2 aligns across 15 bases. The CDR3 covers 19 residues. The V gene's germline CDR1 is MNHNS and CDR2 SASEGT. Trimming removed 2 bases from V and 5 bases from J; junction bases left unmatched: 13. The CDR3 nucleotides read TGTGCCAGCAGTGAAACCGTCTCGGGACTAGCGGGGGGCCGAGACGAGCAGTACGTC. Translation: CASSETVSGLAGGRDEQYV.

DNA of the CDR3: TGTGCCAGCAGCGTAGCCCCGACGGATACGCAGTATTTT. Translated: CASSVAPTDTQYF. This sequence joins TRBV9 and TRBJ2-3, with unresolved D. The CDR3 is 13 amino acids. The germline gives CDR1 SGDLS, CDR2 YYNGEE. The germline V and J ends were trimmed by 0 bases and 6 bases, with 8 bases remaining between them.

This clonotype has a count of ten or more. The DNA for the CDR3 is TGTGCCAGCAGCCCCAGGACAGGGGGCGATTCACCCCTCCACTTT. The encoded protein is CASSPRTGGDSPLHF. The genes are TRBV7-6 and TRBJ1-6; TRBD1 matches 11 bases. This CDR3 has 15 residues. V dropped 5 bases and J dropped 8; count of bases not matched to a gene: 5. Looked up from germline, CDR1 is SGHVS and CDR2 is FNYEAQ.

This clonotype has ten or more counts. The genes are TRBV5-5 and TRBJ2-1, with a tentative D call TRBD2 (5 bases). The CDR3 spans 17 residues. With 1 base removed from V and 6 bases from J, the gap between germline ends came to 20 bases. Germline V gene lookup returns CDR1 SGHKS and CDR2 YYEKEE (reference sequence). CDR3 nucleotides: TGTGCCAGCAGCTTGAAAAGGGCCGCTCCTGAGGGCAATGAGCAGTTCTTC. Its translation is CASSLKRAAPEGNEQFF.

The rearrangement uses TRBV7-9 and TRBJ1-3, with D hard to call. The germline gives CDR1 SEHNR, CDR2 FQNEAQ (reference sequence). Trimming removed 5 bases from V and 4 bases from J, with 6 bases in between. CDR3 size: 12 residues. This CDR3 is CASSPQGNTIYF. Here the CDR3 DNA reads TGTGCCAGCAGCCCCCAGGGAAACACCATATATTTT.

This clonotype was found many times. This rearrangement joins TRBV6-1 to TRBJ1-1; D gene unclear. Trimming cost V 6 bases and J 1 base, with 15 bases left between them. Looked up from germline, CDR1 is MNHNS and CDR2 is SASEGT. The CDR3 totals 15 residues. The CDR3 reads CASRIPGRPNTEAFF. As DNA, the CDR3 is TGTGCCAGCAGGATCCCCGGACGGCCGAACACTGAAGCTTTCTTT.

J is TRBJ2-3 and V is TRBV5-1; 13 nucleotides align to TRBD2. CDR3 length equals 17 residues. Unmatched junction bases numbered 8, after V lost 4 bases and J lost 3 bases. From germline, CDR1 is SGHRS and CDR2 YFSETQ. DNA for the CDR3: TGCGCCAGCAGCCGATGGACTAGCGGGAGAAGGACAGATACGCAGTATTTT. It codes for CASSRWTSGRRTDTQYF.

This clonotype was found many times. The chain has TRBV5-1 and TRBJ2-5; TRBD2 is a possible D gene (6 bases). Trimming removed 7 bases at V and 5 bases at J, with 18 bases between. The germline V gene has CDR1 SGHRS and CDR2 YFSETQ. The CDR3 has 14 residues. This CDR3 reads CASGYPGAAETQYF. Here the CDR3 DNA reads TGCGCCAGCGGCTATCCGGGAGCGGCCGAGACCCAGTACTTC.

This chain connects TRBV11-1 to TRBJ2-7, with TRBD1 identical over 10 bases. The CDR3 contains 15 residues. Germline values: CDR1 SGHAT, CDR2 FQDESV (reference sequence). Germline trimming cut 4 bases from V and 6 bases from J; bases unmatched to any gene: 9. The CDR3 coding sequence is TGTGCCAGCAGCTCACGACCGGGACAGGGGTCCGAGCAGTACGTC. This translates into CASSSRPGQGSEQYV.

This clonotype showed up just a few times. The chain's CDR3 is CASSAPGTLSDIQYF. DNA of the CDR3: TGTGCCAGCAGCGCGCCCGGGACTCTAAGCGACATTCAGTACTTC. The rearrangement joins TRBV5-5 to TRBJ2-4; possible D gene TRBD2, 6 bases. V was cut by 4 bases and J by 8 bases, with 19 bases left in between. Per germline, CDR1 SGHKS and CDR2 YYEKEE (reference sequence). This CDR3 contains 15 residues.

The genes are TRBV20-1 and TRBJ2-2; D may be TRBD1 (6 bases). V was pared by 1 base and J by 2 bases, with 8 bases between. Germline V lookup: CDR1 DFQATT, CDR2 SNEGSKA (reference sequence). The CDR3 length is 14 residues. The DNA for the CDR3 is TGCAGTGCTAGAGTAGGGGGAAACACCGGGGAGCTGTTTTTT. This codes for CSARVGGNTGELFF.

There are many counts of this clonotype. This sequence joins TRBV12-3 or TRBV12-4 and TRBJ1-5; D not resolved. Trimming pared 4 bases from V and 1 base from J, leaving 8 bases between. The CDR3 runs to 14 residues. For the CDR3, the DNA is TGTGCCAGCAGTTCCGTGGGGAGCAATCAGCCCCAGCATTTT. It codes for CASSSVGSNQPQHF.

In this sample, this clonotype turned up a few times. The V and J genes are TRBV4-1 and TRBJ1-2, with D perhaps matching TRBD1 (5 bases). V was shortened by 0 bases and J by 3 bases, with 11 bases between the two germline ends. Germline CDR1 MGHRA, CDR2 YSYEKL. This CDR3 spans 15 amino acids. CDR3 sequence (DNA): TGCGCCAGCAGCCAAGATCAAGGGGATGACTATGGCTACACCTTC. Translating it yields CASSQDQGDDYGYTF.

In DNA form, the CDR3 reads TGCGCCAGCAGCAGCGTTCGGGGAGGCACCGGGGAGCTGTTTTTT. This sequence encodes CASSSVRGGTGELFF. The rearrangement uses TRBV5-1 and TRBJ2-2, with D possibly matching TRBD2 (6 bases). The CDR3 is made up of 15 amino acids. From germline, CDR1 is SGHRS and CDR2 YFSETQ. Trimming removed 4 bases from V and 4 bases from J, with 14 bases in between.

The chain combines TRBV20-1 with TRBJ1-5; D unclear. The germline gives CDR1 DFQATT, CDR2 SNEGSKA (reference sequence). The CDR3 covers 15 residues. The V end lost 2 bases, the J end lost 6 bases, and 17 bases lay between the germline ends. CDR3 protein: CSARPPVRGIQPQHF. In DNA form, the CDR3 reads TGCAGTGCTAGACCCCCAGTTCGGGGAATTCAGCCCCAGCATTTT.